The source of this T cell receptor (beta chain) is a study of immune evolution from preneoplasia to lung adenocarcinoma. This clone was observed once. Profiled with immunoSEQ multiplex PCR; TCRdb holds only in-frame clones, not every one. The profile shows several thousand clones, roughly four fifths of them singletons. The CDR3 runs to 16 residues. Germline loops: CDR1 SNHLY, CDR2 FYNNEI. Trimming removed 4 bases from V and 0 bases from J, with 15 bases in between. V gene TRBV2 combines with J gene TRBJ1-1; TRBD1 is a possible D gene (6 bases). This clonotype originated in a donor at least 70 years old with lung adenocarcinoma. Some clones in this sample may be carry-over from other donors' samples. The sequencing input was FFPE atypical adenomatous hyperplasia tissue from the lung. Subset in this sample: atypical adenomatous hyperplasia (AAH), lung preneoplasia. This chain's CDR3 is CASSVPPGQMNTEAFF. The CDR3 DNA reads TGTGCCAGCAGTGTCCCACCGGGACAAATGAACACTGAAGCTTTCTTT.